This T cell receptor (beta chain) derives from a study of Graves' ophthalmopathy and Graves' hyperthyroidism (dated by TCRdb to 2016 to 2019). About the full investigation: Peripheral blood samples were taken at the time of initial diagnosis, before any treatment was given. TCR beta repertoire signatures were used to distinguish Graves' ophthalmopathy from Graves' hyperthyroidism and to predict progression to ophthalmopathy. In total, 135 blood samples were TCR-sequenced: fewer than 50 ophthalmopathy, some 72 hyperthyroidism and roughly 17 hyperthyroidism-to-ophthalmopathy patients. To explore V-J signatures that distinguish ophthalmopathy from hyperthyroidism, a discovery set of roughly 98 patients was enrolled, made up of 40 to 45 with ophthalmopathy and fewer than 60 with stable hyperthyroidism. An independent validation cohort comprised under 20 hyperthyroidism patients and over 15 patients who later progressed from hyperthyroidism to ophthalmopathy. T-cell repertoires of thyroid tissue and blood were compared in five or six hyperthyroidism patients. Following sampling, methimazole starting at 30 mg daily was administered to hyperthyroidism patients, and high-dose intravenous methylprednisolone was administered to ophthalmopathy patients. The approximately 95 discovery patients were divided at random into training and test sets in a 7:3 ratio. Here is what the overall study found, with its caveats: Sample size was not predetermined statistically, and investigators were not blinded to group allocation. In validation, the model predicted ophthalmopathy progression with roughly 68% sensitivity and roughly 72% specificity; fewer than 15 predicted patients were CT-confirmed with GO in a median of about 7.1 months. Most expanded thyroid clonotypes with a frequency above 0.001 also appeared in blood, which suggests that blood repertoires may reflect the immune response in the thyroid. Ophthalmopathy was separated from stable hyperthyroidism by the 13-signature model with roughly 88% sensitivity and 81% to 84% specificity in cross-validation and with 80%/75% in the test set.

The ophthalmopathy patients had moderately to severely active disease, with a Clinical Activity Score of 3 or higher, a NOSPECS grade of 4 or higher, and a disease duration of less than 3 months. Anyone with other autoimmune diseases, uncontrolled infections, pregnancy or lactation was excluded from the study. Diagnosis was based on clinical symptoms, serum thyroxine, TRAb, thyroid ultrasound and orbital computed tomography. Ficoll-Paque density gradient centrifugation was used to isolate PBMCs from 9.5 to 10 ml of fresh peripheral blood. Total RNA was extracted with Trizol reagent and quality-checked on an Agilent 2100 Bioanalyzer. TCR beta CDR3 regions were amplified from RNA transcripts for repertoire sequencing. A first-round RT-PCR used HTBI primers with the Qiagen OneStep RT-PCR kit, followed by a second-round multiplex PCR, size selection and purification. Libraries were sequenced paired-end with 100 bp reads on an Illumina HiSeq2000. Per the original workflow: Reads were processed with SOAPnuke, discarding reads with adapters, uncalled bases, mean Phred below 15, or no exact constant-primer or identifier match. COPE v1.2.5 was used to merge high-quality paired reads. Unique nucleotide sequences were defined as clonotypes and aligned to IMGT TRB V, D and J references using MiTCR v1.1. The analysis was limited to V-J combinations with a frequency above 0.0001, which together covered 99% to 99.2% of the repertoires. For each V-J combination, a TCR clonal expansion and chaos score was defined as the ratio of F50 clonal expansion to chaos observed in the TCRdist matrix. Welch's t-statistics and random forest were used to reduce features to about a dozen V-J combinations, which were fed into a naive Bayes classifier. The Morisita-Horn index was used to measure how similar the thyroid and blood repertoires were. In TCRdb, the public reads were trimmed at Q25 with fastp and aligned with MiXCR, with productive beta chains retained. Each entry is one CDR3 protein sequence, shown with its most common DNA and genes. The V and J calls and clone size come from TCRdb's table, not from the authors' own analysis. The sample profile shows approximately 210,000 distinct CDR3 sequences; roughly 21% of them were found once. The ten biggest clones cover more than 35% of the sample.

This clonotype appeared many times. Its antigen remains unidentified. Base qualities are not at hand, and no much larger clone is one base apart. CDR1 and CDR2, per the germline V gene, are SGHTA and FQGNSA. From the cysteine up to the phenylalanine, the CDR3 has a length of 14 residues. Solely the CDR3 DNA is kept, with 42 bases framed from the first base. Relative to germline, V is missing 5 bases and J is missing 3 bases, with 7 bases of the junction outside any gene match. Sequenced input: peripheral blood. The sequence was obtained from a woman aged 45-65 years with Graves' ophthalmopathy. Donor details come from another sample of the same person, matched by shared clones. This sequence uses TRBV7-2 and TRBJ2-7; TRBD1 agrees with 7 junctional bases. The base sequence is TGTGCCAGCAGCCCAAGACAGGGTAACTACGAGCAGTACTTC. Translated, this is CASSPRQGNYEQYF.